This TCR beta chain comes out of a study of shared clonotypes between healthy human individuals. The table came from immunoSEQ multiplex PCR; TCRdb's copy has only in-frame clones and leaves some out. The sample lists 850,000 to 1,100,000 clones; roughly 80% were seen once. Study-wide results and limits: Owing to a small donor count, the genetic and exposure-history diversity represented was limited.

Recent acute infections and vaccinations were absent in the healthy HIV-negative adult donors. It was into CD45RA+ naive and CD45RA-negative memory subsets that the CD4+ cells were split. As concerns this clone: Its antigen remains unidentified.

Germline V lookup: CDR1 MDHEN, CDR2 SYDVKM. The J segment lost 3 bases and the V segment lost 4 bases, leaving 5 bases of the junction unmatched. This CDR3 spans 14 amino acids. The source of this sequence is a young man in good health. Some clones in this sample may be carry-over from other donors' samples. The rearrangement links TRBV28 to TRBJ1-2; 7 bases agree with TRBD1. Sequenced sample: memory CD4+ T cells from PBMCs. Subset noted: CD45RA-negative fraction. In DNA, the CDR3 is TGTGCCAGCAGTTCACGACAGGGCCACTATGGCTACACCTTC. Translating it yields CASSSRQGHYGYTF.